A single sample is the source of the 6 T cell receptor beta chains below, sequenced in a study of T cell changes during pregnancy in multiple sclerosis. Assay used: immunoSEQ multiplex PCR; TCRdb lists only in-frame clones, some missing. Of 75,000 to 85,000 clones listed, 93% are singletons. This specimen consisted of peripheral blood, obtained in the second trimester of pregnancy. The source is a female donor with multiple sclerosis, enrolled in a pregnancy study.

The chain has TRBV2 and TRBJ1-2; tentatively, D is TRBD1 (5 bases). The CDR3 has 17 amino acids. Germline CDR1 and CDR2: SNHLY and FYNNEI. Trimming cost V 4 bases and J 2 bases, with 20 bases left between them. The CDR3 loop is CASSVSQVGSGNYGYTF. The CDR3 bases are TGTGCCAGCAGTGTCTCACAGGTGGGATCTGGGAACTATGGCTACACCTTC.

A word on this clone: A read error is likely, as this CDR3 ends without the conserved phenylalanine or tryptophan. No DNA is shown, since the ends of the CDR3 on it are uncertain; the CDR3 is the one TCRdb lists. The rearrangement joins TRBV6-4 to TRBJ1-2; TRBD1, the D gene given by the table, was not confirmed from the DNA. Per germline, CDR1 MRHNA and CDR2 SNTAGT. The CDR3 is 12 amino acids in total, end residues counted. The CDR3 sequence: CASSDSRGRDRG.

The rearrangement joins TRBV5-1 to TRBJ2-1; TRBD1 matches 9 bases. The CDR3 sequence is 16 residues long. Germline V gives CDR1 SGHRS, CDR2 YFSETQ. With 2 bases clipped from V and 8 bases from J, the junction kept 11 bases outside the gene matches. DNA for the CDR3: TGCGCCAGCAGCTTAAACACAGGGGGCGCGAATGATGAGCAGTTCTTC. Its translation: CASSLNTGGANDEQFF.

J is TRBJ2-1 and V is TRBV12-2; the D call TRBD2 from the table was never checked on the DNA. TRBV12-2 is given as a pseudogene. This CDR3 has 15 residues. CDR3 in DNA: TGTGCAAGTCGCCCACGGACTAGCGCCCACAATGAGCAGTTCTTC. This encodes CASRPRTSAHNEQFF.

The V gene is TRBV7-8, the J gene TRBJ2-3, with 14 positions matching TRBD2. The CDR3 length is 16 residues. The V segment lost 0 bases and the J segment 14 bases; nucleotides outside the gene matches: 10. Germline lookup yields CDR1 SGHVS and CDR2 FQNEAQ. The CDR3 DNA reads TGTGCCAGCAGCTTAGCCTCGGGACTAGCGGGGGTGGTGGCGTATTTT. This sequence encodes CASSLASGLAGVVAYF.

Concerning this clone itself: The junction departs from germline at one end; a sequencing error may be responsible. Other DNA sequences in the same sample also yield this CDR3. The chain has TRBV6-1 and TRBJ1-5; 7 nucleotides align to TRBD1. The germline CDR1 and CDR2 sequences are MNHNS and SASEGT. The CDR3 contains 16 residues. CDR3 region: CASSELTGQPHQPQHF. CDR3 bases: TGTGCTAGCAGTGAATTGACGGGACAGCCCCATCAGCCCCAGCATTTT.